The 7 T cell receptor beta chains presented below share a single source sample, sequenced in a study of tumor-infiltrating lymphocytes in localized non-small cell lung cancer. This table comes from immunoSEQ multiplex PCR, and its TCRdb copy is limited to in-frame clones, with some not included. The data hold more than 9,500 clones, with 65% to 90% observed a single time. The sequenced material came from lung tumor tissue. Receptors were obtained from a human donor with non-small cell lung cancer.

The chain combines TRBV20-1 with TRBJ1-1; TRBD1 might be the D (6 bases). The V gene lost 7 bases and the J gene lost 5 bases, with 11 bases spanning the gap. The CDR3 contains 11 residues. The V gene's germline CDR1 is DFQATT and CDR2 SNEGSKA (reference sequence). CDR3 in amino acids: CSEKGVTEAFF. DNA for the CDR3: TGCAGTGAAAAGGGGGTGACTGAAGCTTTCTTT.

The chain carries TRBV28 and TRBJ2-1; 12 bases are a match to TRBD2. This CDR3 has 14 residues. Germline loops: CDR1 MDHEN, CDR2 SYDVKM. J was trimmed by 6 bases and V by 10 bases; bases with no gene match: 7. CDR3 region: CATLRGLAGNEQFF. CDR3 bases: TGTGCCACCCTCAGGGGACTAGCGGGCAATGAGCAGTTCTTC.

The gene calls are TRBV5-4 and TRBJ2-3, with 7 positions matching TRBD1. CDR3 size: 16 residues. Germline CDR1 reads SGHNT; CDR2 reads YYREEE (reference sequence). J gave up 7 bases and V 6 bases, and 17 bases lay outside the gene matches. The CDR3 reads CASTPGFSRTGNTQYF. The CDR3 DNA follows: TGTGCCAGCACTCCTGGGTTTAGCAGGACAGGAAATACGCAGTATTTT.

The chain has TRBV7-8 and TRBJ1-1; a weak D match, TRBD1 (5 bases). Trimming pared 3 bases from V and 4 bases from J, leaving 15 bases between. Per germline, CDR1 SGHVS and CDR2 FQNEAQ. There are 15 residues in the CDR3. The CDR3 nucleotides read TGTGCCAGCAGCTTGGGGGACCTTAAGGGCACTGAAGCTTTCTTT. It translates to CASSLGDLKGTEAFF.

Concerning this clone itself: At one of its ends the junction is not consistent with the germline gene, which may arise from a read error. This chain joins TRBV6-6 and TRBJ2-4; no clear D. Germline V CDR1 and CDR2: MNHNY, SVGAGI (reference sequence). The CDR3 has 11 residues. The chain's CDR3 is CASSLDQTRHF. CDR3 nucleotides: TGTGCCAGCAGCTTAGACCAAACACGGCACTTC.

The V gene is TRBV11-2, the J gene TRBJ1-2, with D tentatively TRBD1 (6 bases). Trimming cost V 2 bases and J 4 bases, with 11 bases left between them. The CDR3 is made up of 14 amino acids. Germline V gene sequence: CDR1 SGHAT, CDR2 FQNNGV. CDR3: CASSLIRGFYGYTF. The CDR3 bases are TGTGCCAGCAGCTTAATCAGGGGCTTCTATGGCTACACCTTC.

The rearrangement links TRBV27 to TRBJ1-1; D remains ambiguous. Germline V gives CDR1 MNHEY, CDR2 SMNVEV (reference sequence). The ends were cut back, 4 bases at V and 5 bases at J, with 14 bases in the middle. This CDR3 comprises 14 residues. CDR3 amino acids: CASSSNMRWTEAFF. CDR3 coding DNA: TGTGCCAGCAGTTCGAACATGAGATGGACTGAAGCTTTCTTT.